A single sample is the source of the 2 T cell receptor beta chains below, sequenced in a study of STAT5B mutations in CD4+ large granular lymphocyte leukemia. The method was immunoSEQ multiplex PCR; TCRdb's version includes in-frame clones alone and lacks a portion of them. The table has roughly 29,000 clones, around 78% seen once. The sequenced sample consisted of CD4+ T cells from blood buffy coats. These receptors were obtained from a human donor in good health.

V usage is TRBV9 and J usage is TRBJ2-1; D ambiguous. V was cut by 0 bases and J by 4 bases, with 11 bases left in between. The CDR3 sequence is 15 residues long. Germline V gives CDR1 SGDLS, CDR2 YYNGEE. The DNA of the CDR3 is TGTGCCAGCAGCGTAGAAGGCTCCGAGTACAATGAGCAGTTCTTC. Encoded protein: CASSVEGSEYNEQFF.

V is TRBV29-1 and J is TRBJ2-2; 8 bases align to TRBD1. Germline CDR1 and CDR2: SQVTM and ANQGSEA. The CDR3 contains 13 residues. The V gene end was trimmed by 6 bases and the J gene end by 5 bases; junction bases not matched to a gene: 5. The CDR3 nucleotides are TGCAGCGTCGGACAGGGCCCGACCGGGGAGCTGTTTTTT. Its protein is CSVGQGPTGELFF.